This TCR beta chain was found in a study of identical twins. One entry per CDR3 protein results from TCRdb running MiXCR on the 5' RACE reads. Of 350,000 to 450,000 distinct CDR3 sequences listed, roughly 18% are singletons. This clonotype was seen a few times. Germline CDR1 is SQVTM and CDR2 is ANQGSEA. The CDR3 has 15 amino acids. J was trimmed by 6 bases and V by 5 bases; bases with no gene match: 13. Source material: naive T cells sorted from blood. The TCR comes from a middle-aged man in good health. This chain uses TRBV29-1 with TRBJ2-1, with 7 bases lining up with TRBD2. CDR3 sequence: CSVPLGTGGPNEQFF. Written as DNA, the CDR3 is TGCAGCGTTCCTTTAGGAACGGGAGGACCCAATGAGCAGTTCTTC.